The 26 T cell receptor beta chains below were found in one sample sequenced in a study of technical replicates of blood from a few donors. Clones were read by immunoSEQ multiplex PCR, and TCRdb kept only the in-frame ones, dropping some. The sample carries about 88,000 clones, about 90% recorded once. The material sequenced was T cells isolated from PBMCs. These receptors originate from a human donor in good health.

This clone was detected once. CDR3 bases: TGTGCCAGCTCACTACAGGGGGCTTACAACGAGCAGTACTTC. This gives the protein CASSLQGAYNEQYF. This rearrangement joins TRBV18 to TRBJ2-7; TRBD1 aligns across 9 bases. Trimming removed 4 bases from V and 5 bases from J; junction bases left unmatched: 6. Germline assignment: CDR1 KGHSH and CDR2 LQKENI. CDR3 length: 14 amino acids.

The chain recombines TRBV4-1 with TRBJ2-2; 8 positions match TRBD1. Germline V gives CDR1 MGHRA, CDR2 YSYEKL. Germline trimming cut 4 bases from V and 6 bases from J; bases unmatched to any gene: 10. CDR3 length: 16 amino acids. The CDR3 here is CASSPLTGAIAGELFF. Here the CDR3 DNA reads TGCGCCAGCAGCCCATTGACAGGGGCGATCGCCGGGGAGCTGTTTTTT.

This rearrangement joins TRBV6-5 to TRBJ1-2; 9 nucleotides line up with TRBD1. CDR1 MNHEY and CDR2 SVGAGI come from the germline V gene. With V trimmed by 6 bases and J by 8 bases, 7 bases remained unmatched. The CDR3 contains 13 residues. CDR3 DNA sequence: TGTGCCAGCAGCGCCACAGGGGGCTGGGGCTACACCTTC. Its translation is CASSATGGWGYTF.

This sequence joins TRBV29-1 and TRBJ2-3; 9 positions match TRBD2. V lost 2 bases and J lost 4; bases outside the gene matches: 7. This CDR3 region has 15 residues. Germline V gene sequence: CDR1 SQVTM, CDR2 ANQGSEA. The CDR3 DNA sequence: TGCAGCGTTGAATCGCCAGCGGGAGGCTCAGATACGCAGTATTTT. Translating gives CSVESPAGGSDTQYF.

The chain is built from TRBV27 and TRBJ2-1; 7 nucleotides align to TRBD2. V shed 5 bases and J 2 bases; nucleotides not matched to a gene: 12. CDR1 MNHEY and CDR2 SMNVEV come from the germline V gene (reference sequence). CDR3 size: 17 residues. CDR3 DNA sequence: TGTGCCAGCAGTACCTCGACTAGCATTTTTACCTACAATGAGCAGTTCTTC. It translates to CASSTSTSIFTYNEQFF.

The chain couples TRBV19 to TRBJ2-7; D may be TRBD2 (7 bases). Trimming took off 6 bases at V and 3 bases at J, with 15 bases between the two ends. CDR1 is LNHDA, CDR2 SQIVND, per germline (reference sequence). The CDR3 covers 14 residues. CDR3 region: CASSPEGGIYEQYF. CDR3 coding DNA: TGTGCCAGTAGCCCAGAGGGGGGGATCTACGAGCAGTACTTC.

This chain connects TRBV5-4 to TRBJ2-2; 7 nucleotides align to TRBD1. Per the germline V gene, CDR1 is SGHNT and CDR2 is YYREEE (reference sequence). The CDR3 runs to 16 residues. With 7 bases clipped from V and 3 bases from J, the junction kept 12 bases outside the gene matches. The CDR3 is CASREVRDSDTGELFF. The CDR3 nucleotides read TGTGCCAGCCGCGAAGTCCGGGACAGCGACACCGGGGAGCTGTTTTTT.

This sequence joins TRBV4-1 and TRBJ2-7; TRBD1 is a possible D gene (5 bases). This CDR3 has 13 amino acids. V lost 3 bases and J 3 bases, leaving 9 bases between the germline ends. Germline V CDR1 and CDR2: MGHRA, YSYEKL. The CDR3 region has the DNA TGCGCCAGCAGCCACTACACAGGCTACGAGCAGTACTTC. Its translation: CASSHYTGYEQYF.

This sequence joins TRBV27 and TRBJ2-7; 7 positions match TRBD2. The trim removed 3 bases at V and 2 bases at J, leaving 13 bases unmatched. The CDR3 is 17 residues long. The germline V gene has CDR1 MNHEY and CDR2 SMNVEV (reference sequence). CDR3: CASSFWSGREPPYEQYF. CDR3 DNA sequence: TGTGCCAGCAGTTTCTGGAGTGGGCGGGAGCCGCCCTACGAGCAGTACTTC.

The CDR3 loop reads CASSPDRGPYEQYF. CDR3 in DNA: TGTGCCAGCAGCCCCGACAGGGGCCCCTACGAGCAGTACTTC. The rearrangement joins TRBV7-6 to TRBJ2-7, with TRBD1 identical over 8 bases. Trimming cost V 5 bases and J 2 bases; bases outside gene matches: 5. The germline gives CDR1 SGHVS, CDR2 FNYEAQ. CDR3 length equals 14 residues.

The chain has TRBV29-1 and TRBJ1-1; 9 bases line up with TRBD1. Trimming cost V 5 bases and J 4 bases; bases outside gene matches: 5. Per the germline V gene, CDR1 is SQVTM and CDR2 is ANQGSEA. This CDR3 has 13 residues. The CDR3, as DNA: TGCAGCGTTAGGGGACAGGGTATCACTGAAGCTTTCTTT. This codes for CSVRGQGITEAFF.

V and J are TRBV7-3 and TRBJ2-3; 8 bases are shared with TRBD1. Germline CDR1 and CDR2: SGHTA and FQGTGA. The CDR3 sequence is 15 residues long. J gave up 1 base and V 5 bases, and 5 bases lay outside the gene matches. CDR3 region: CASSTTGVRTDTQYF. In DNA, the CDR3 is TGTGCCAGCAGCACGACAGGGGTCCGCACAGATACGCAGTATTTT.

V usage is TRBV14 and J usage is TRBJ2-7, with 9 bases that match TRBD2. Per germline, CDR1 SGHDN and CDR2 FVKESK. V lost 2 bases to trimming and J lost 3 bases; unmatched junction nucleotides: 5. The CDR3 consists of 15 residues. For the CDR3, the DNA is TGTGCCAGCAGCCAAAGGCTAGCGGGATACTACGAGCAGTACTTC. It codes for CASSQRLAGYYEQYF.

The chain has TRBV6-1 and TRBJ1-2; a weak D match, TRBD1 (6 bases). The germline V gene has CDR1 MNHNS and CDR2 SASEGT. The CDR3 contains 14 residues. With 3 bases removed from V and 4 bases from J, the gap between germline ends came to 12 bases. CDR3 region: CASSDQQGVYGYTF. The CDR3 DNA follows: TGTGCCAGCAGTGATCAACAGGGTGTCTATGGCTACACCTTC.

The V and J genes are TRBV28 and TRBJ1-1, with D hard to call. CDR1 is MDHEN and CDR2 is SYDVKM in the germline V gene. Trimming left V 4 bases short and J 0 bases short, with 6 bases between. This CDR3 is 13 amino acids long. CDR3 sequence: CASSSPLNTEAFF. In DNA form, the CDR3 reads TGTGCCAGCAGTTCCCCTTTGAACACTGAAGCTTTCTTT.

The gene calls are TRBV5-1 and TRBJ2-7, with TRBD2 matching over 8 bases. This CDR3 has 18 residues. V lost 3 bases to trimming and J lost 2 bases; unmatched junction nucleotides: 16. Germline assignment: CDR1 SGHRS and CDR2 YFSETQ. As DNA, the CDR3 is TGCGCCAGCAGCTCCGTTTCGGGTAGGCGGGAGGCCGCCTACGAGCAGTACTTC. This codes for CASSSVSGRREAAYEQYF.

This chain joins TRBV11-2 and TRBJ2-1; TRBD2 matches 9 bases. Trimming took 5 bases from V and 4 from J; bases not matched to a gene: 6. The CDR3 covers 15 residues. Germline V gene lookup returns CDR1 SGHAT and CDR2 FQNNGV. The CDR3 bases are TGTGCCAGCAGCACGCGACTAGCGGCTTACAATGAGCAGTTCTTC. It is translated as CASSTRLAAYNEQFF.

The V and J genes are TRBV10-3 and TRBJ1-3; 8 bases map to TRBD1. With 6 bases clipped from V and 3 bases from J, the junction kept 7 bases outside the gene matches. CDR1 ENHRY and CDR2 SYGVKD come from the germline V gene. This CDR3 has 15 amino acids. The CDR3 DNA follows: TGTGCCATCAGAACGACAGGGGTAATTGGAAACACCATATATTTT. Its translation: CAIRTTGVIGNTIYF.

V is TRBV7-9 and J is TRBJ2-1; D is unclear. The CDR3 loop spans 15 amino acids. V lost 5 bases and J lost 4, with 15 bases in between. Per the germline V gene, CDR1 is SEHNR and CDR2 is FQNEAQ (reference sequence). The CDR3 sequence is CASSPRSAQYNEQFF. CDR3 nucleotides: TGTGCCAGCAGCCCGCGGAGCGCTCAGTACAATGAGCAGTTCTTC.

DNA for the CDR3: TGTGCCAGCAGCCAGGGAAAGGAATCACCCCTCCACTTT. Its protein is CASSQGKESPLHF. V and J are TRBV6-1 and TRBJ1-6, with TRBD1 as a possible D gene (5 bases). Looked up from germline, CDR1 is MNHNS and CDR2 is SASEGT. Trimming took off 6 bases at V and 10 bases at J, with 13 bases between the two ends. This CDR3 is 13 amino acids long.

The rearrangement uses TRBV7-2 and TRBJ2-2; 10 nucleotides match TRBD2. This CDR3 has 18 residues. Germline V CDR1 and CDR2: SGHTA, FQGNSA. Losses at the gene ends were 1 base for V and 6 bases for J; bases not matched to a gene: 11. The DNA of the CDR3 is TGTGCCAGCAGCTTAGGGGTAGCGGGAGGTACGTCCTCCGGGGAGCTGTTTTTT. Amino acids: CASSLGVAGGTSSGELFF.

The gene calls are TRBV5-1 and TRBJ1-5; possible D gene TRBD1, 5 bases. Per the germline V gene, CDR1 is SGHRS and CDR2 is YFSETQ. The CDR3 is 14 amino acids. Trimming shortened V by 0 bases and J by 1 base, and 5 bases separated the two germline ends. The CDR3 loop is CASSLEGSNQPQHF. As DNA, the CDR3 is TGCGCCAGCAGCTTGGAGGGGAGCAATCAGCCCCAGCATTTT.

This chain uses TRBV2 with TRBJ2-1, with 11 bases lining up with TRBD1. Germline assignment: CDR1 SNHLY and CDR2 FYNNEI. After removal of 7 bases from V and 3 bases from J, the junction contained 8 bases not matched to a gene. The CDR3 runs 16 residues. The CDR3 loop reads CASTRPGQGDYNEQFF. The CDR3 DNA follows: TGTGCCAGCACTCGTCCGGGACAGGGGGACTACAATGAGCAGTTCTTC.

A note on this clone: A junction boundary mismatches the germline segment, possibly from a read error. The chain has TRBV7-9 and TRBJ2-7; D is perhaps TRBD2 (6 bases). Germline V gene lookup returns CDR1 SEHNR and CDR2 FQNEAQ (reference sequence). This CDR3 is 15 amino acids long. CDR3 residues: CASSFEEKGFGGSHF. The CDR3 DNA reads TGTGCCAGCAGCTTTGAAGAGAAAGGTTTTGGGGGGTCGCACTTC.

This chain uses TRBV30 with TRBJ1-2; D remains unclear. In germline, CDR1 is GTSNPN, CDR2 SVGIG (reference sequence). The V end was cut by 5 bases, the J end by 6 bases, with 10 bases between. There are 11 residues in the CDR3. The CDR3, as DNA: TGTGCCTGGCTAGGTTCGCATGGCTACACCTTC. Amino acids: CAWLGSHGYTF.

The genes are TRBV6-1 and TRBJ1-5; 8 bases fit TRBD1. This CDR3 has 14 amino acids. Germline V gene data show CDR1 as MNHNS and CDR2 as SASEGT. With V trimmed by 7 bases and J by 4 bases, 6 bases remained unmatched. CDR3: CASTPDRGNQPQHF. The CDR3 region has the DNA TGTGCCAGCACCCCCGACAGGGGTAATCAGCCCCAGCATTTT.